The sequence of this T cell receptor beta chain was determined in a study of tumor-infiltrating lymphocytes in primary liver carcinoma. Overall study: Those enrolled were patients of both sexes, who were aged 30 to 69 years.

Trimming shortened V by 1 base and J by 2 bases, and 8 bases separated the two germline ends. This CDR3 is 14 amino acids long. Per the germline V gene, CDR1 is ENHRY and CDR2 is SYGVKD. Starting material of 500 ng total RNA yielded TCR beta cDNA via a constant-region primer. Construction of TCR beta libraries relied on three successive nested multiplex PCR rounds employing slightly modified ARM-PCR. The two initial PCR rounds, roughly 9 cycles each, used TRBV1-TRBV30 forward and C-beta reverse primers. TCRdb reanalysed the multiplex PCR reads using MiXCR and keeps one entry per CDR3 protein. The sample includes about 320,000 distinct CDR3 sequences, about 50% of them seen just once. On this clonotype: Its antigen is not identified. Here the CDR3 omits its conserved ending phenylalanine or tryptophan, so a read error is the likely source.

Whole-study results and caveats: Significantly greater top-250-clone fractions characterized tumors relative to blood (p = 0.039). Tumor region pairs showed greater overlap than either tumor-adjacent or tumor-blood pairs did.

The researchers obtained blood RNA from unsorted whole blood and also extracted germline DNA. They drew approximately 3.8 milliliters of peripheral blood before surgery. This receptor was obtained from a woman aged 25 to 39 with primary liver carcinoma and hepatitis B virus infection. The sample was peripheral blood. V and J are TRBV10-3 and TRBJ1-2; possible D gene TRBD1, 5 bases. The CDR3 sequence: CAISEFAGNYGYTS. In DNA form, the CDR3 reads TGTGCCATCAGTGAGTTTGCAGGGAACTATGGCTACACCTCC.